This TCR beta chain was found in a study of CD8 T cells in ankylosing spondylitis. General observations from the study: Made up of 7 to 9 highly homologous variants, a TCR beta motif appeared characteristic of ankylosing spondylitis blood. Peripheral blood samples showed relatively rare disease-linked clones, and these clones were CD8+.

TCRdb processed the 5' RACE reads anew with MiXCR; each CDR3 protein has one entry. The table shows under 950,000 distinct CDR3 sequences, with 15% to 20% occurring only once. The CDR3 is 14 residues long. Germline V lookup: CDR1 LGHNA, CDR2 YSLEER. With 4 bases removed from V and 4 bases from J, the gap between germline ends came to 13 bases. A note on this clonotype: The antigen is unknown.

This chain links TRBV4-3 with TRBJ1-2; D uncertain. This clonotype originated in a male donor with ankylosing spondylitis. The sample was blood, either unsorted or a sorted T cell fraction (not recorded which). CDR3 sequence: CASSPHRESYGYTF. The CDR3 DNA sequence: TGCGCCAGCAGCCCACACAGAGAGAGCTATGGCTACACCTTC.